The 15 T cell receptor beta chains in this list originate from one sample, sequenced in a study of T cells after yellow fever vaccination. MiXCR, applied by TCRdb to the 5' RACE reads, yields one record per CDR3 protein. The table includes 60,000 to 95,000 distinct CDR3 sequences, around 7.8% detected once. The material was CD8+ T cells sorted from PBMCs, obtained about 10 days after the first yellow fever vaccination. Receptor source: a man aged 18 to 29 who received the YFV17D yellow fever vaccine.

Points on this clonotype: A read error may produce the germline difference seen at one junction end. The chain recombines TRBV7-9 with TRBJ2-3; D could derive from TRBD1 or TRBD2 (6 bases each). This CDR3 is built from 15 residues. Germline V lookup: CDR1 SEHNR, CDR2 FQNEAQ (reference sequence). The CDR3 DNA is TGTGCCAGCAGCCCGAAGGGGGGACTCACAGGTACGCAGTATTTT. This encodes CASSPKGGLTGTQYF.

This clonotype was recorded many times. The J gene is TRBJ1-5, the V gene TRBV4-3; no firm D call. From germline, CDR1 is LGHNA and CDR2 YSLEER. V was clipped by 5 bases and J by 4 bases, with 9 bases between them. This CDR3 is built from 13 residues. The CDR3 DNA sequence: TGCGCCAGCAGCAATTGGCGGAATCAGCCCCAGCATTTT. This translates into CASSNWRNQPQHF.

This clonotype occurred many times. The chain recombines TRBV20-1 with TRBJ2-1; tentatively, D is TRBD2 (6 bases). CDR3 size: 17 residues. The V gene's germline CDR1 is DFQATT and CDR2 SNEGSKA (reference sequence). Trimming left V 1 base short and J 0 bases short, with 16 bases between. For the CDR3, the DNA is TGCAGTGCTAGAGGACGGTTAGCGGCCAACTCCTACAATGAGCAGTTCTTC. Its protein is CSARGRLAANSYNEQFF.

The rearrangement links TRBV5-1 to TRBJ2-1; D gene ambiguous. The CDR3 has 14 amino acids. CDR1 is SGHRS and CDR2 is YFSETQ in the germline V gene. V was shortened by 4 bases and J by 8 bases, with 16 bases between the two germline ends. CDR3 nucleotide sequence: TGCGCCAGCAGCCCCCGAAGGCCGTCGGATGAGCAGTTCTTC. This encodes CASSPRRPSDEQFF.

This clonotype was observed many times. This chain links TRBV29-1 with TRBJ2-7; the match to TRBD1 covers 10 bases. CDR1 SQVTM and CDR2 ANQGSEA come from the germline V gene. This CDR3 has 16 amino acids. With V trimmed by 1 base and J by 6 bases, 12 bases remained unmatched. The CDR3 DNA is TGCAGCGTTGAAGGCGAAGAAGGGACAGGGGCCTTCGAGCAGTACTTC. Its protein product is CSVEGEEGTGAFEQYF.

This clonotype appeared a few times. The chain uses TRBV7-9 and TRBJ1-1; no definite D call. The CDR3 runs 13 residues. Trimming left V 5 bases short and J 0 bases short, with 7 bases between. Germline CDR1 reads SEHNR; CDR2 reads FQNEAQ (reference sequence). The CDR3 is CASSETVNTEAFF. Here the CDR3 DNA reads TGTGCCAGCAGCGAAACAGTGAACACTGAAGCTTTCTTT. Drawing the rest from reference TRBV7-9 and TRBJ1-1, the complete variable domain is DTGVSQNPRHKITKRGQNVTFRCDPISEHNRLYWYRQTLGQGPEFLTYFQNEAQLEKSRLLSDRFSAERPKGSFSTLEIQRTEQGDSAMYLCASSETVNTEAFFGQGTRLTVV.

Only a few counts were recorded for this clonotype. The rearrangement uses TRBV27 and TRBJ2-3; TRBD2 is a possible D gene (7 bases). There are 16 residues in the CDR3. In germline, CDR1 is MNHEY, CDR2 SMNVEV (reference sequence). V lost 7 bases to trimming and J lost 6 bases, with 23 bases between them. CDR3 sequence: CASTGGGRLRRDTQYF. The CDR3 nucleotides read TGTGCCAGCACTGGGGGGGGCCGGCTCCGTCGCGATACGCAGTATTTT.

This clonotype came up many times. For the CDR3, the DNA is TGTGCCAGCAGTTCCGGGGGGGGAGAGACCCAGTACTTC. Its translation: CASSSGGGETQYF. The chain uses TRBV12-3 or TRBV12-4 and TRBJ2-5; 8 bases agree with TRBD2. J gave up 4 bases and V 4 bases, and 2 bases lay outside the gene matches. CDR3 size: 13 residues.

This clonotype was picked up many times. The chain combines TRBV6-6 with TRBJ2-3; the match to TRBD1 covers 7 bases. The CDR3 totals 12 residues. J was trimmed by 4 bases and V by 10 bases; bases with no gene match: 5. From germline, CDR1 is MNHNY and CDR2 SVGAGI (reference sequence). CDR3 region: CATGQAPDTQYF. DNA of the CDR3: TGTGCCACTGGACAGGCACCAGATACGCAGTATTTT.

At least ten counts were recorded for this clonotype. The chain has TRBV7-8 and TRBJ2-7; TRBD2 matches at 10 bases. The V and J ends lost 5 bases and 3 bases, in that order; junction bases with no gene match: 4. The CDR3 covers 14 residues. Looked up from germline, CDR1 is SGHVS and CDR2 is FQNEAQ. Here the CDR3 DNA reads TGTGCCAGCAGCAGTAGCGGGGGGCTCTACGAGCAGTACTTC. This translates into CASSSSGGLYEQYF.

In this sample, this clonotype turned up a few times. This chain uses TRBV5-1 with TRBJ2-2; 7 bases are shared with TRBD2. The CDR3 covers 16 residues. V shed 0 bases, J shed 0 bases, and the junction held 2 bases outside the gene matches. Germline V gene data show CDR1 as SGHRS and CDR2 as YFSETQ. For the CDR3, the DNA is TGCGCCAGCAGCTTGGACGGGAGGACGAACACCGGGGAGCTGTTTTTT. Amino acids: CASSLDGRTNTGELFF.

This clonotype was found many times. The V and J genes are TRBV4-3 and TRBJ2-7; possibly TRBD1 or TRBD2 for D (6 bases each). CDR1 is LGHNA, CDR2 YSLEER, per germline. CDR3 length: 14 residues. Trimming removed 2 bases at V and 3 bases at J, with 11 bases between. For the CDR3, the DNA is TGCGCCAGCAGCCAAAAAGAGGGGGGCTACGAGCAGTACTTC. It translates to CASSQKEGGYEQYF.

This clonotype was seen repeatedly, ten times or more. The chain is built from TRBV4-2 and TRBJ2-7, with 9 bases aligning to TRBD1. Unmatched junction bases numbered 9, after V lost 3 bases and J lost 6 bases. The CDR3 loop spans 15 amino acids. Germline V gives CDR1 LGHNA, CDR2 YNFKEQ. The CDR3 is CASSQEQGAIGEQYF. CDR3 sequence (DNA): TGTGCCAGCAGCCAGGAACAGGGGGCAATCGGCGAGCAGTACTTC.

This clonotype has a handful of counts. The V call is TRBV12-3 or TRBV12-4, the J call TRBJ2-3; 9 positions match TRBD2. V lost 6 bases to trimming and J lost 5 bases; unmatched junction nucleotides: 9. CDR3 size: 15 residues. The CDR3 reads CASSDVAGAEDTQYF. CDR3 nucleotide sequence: TGTGCCAGCAGCGACGTAGCGGGGGCCGAAGATACGCAGTATTTT.

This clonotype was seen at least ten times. The CDR3 nucleotides are TGTGCCAGCACTACAGGGCGCCTCTACGAGCAGTACTTC. This sequence encodes CASTTGRLYEQYF. V usage is TRBV12-3 or TRBV12-4 and J usage is TRBJ2-7; D is perhaps TRBD1 (6 bases). V gave up 7 bases and J gave up 3 bases, with 13 bases separating them. This CDR3 has 13 amino acids.